One sample yielded the 30 T cell receptor beta chains listed below, sequenced in a study of tumor T cells in aggressive B-cell lymphoma. Clones were read by immunoSEQ multiplex PCR, and TCRdb kept only the in-frame ones, dropping some. Of under 3,500 clones in the sample, 85% to 95% were seen once. The sequencing input was tumor tissue. The origin of the receptors is an adult with diffuse large B cell lymphoma.

As DNA, the CDR3 is TGTGCCAGCAGCCCCGGGGACAGATTCCCAGATACGCAGTATTTT. Translated, it gives CASSPGDRFPDTQYF. This chain links TRBV6-1 with TRBJ2-3; 7 nucleotides agree with TRBD1. From germline, CDR1 is MNHNS and CDR2 SASEGT. This CDR3 contains 15 residues. J lost 4 bases, V lost 6 bases, and 10 bases had no gene match.

This rearrangement joins TRBV28 to TRBJ2-7, with 15 bases that match TRBD2. The CDR3 has 17 amino acids. Germline trimming cut 1 base from V and 4 bases from J; bases unmatched to any gene: 5. The V gene's germline CDR1 is MDHEN and CDR2 SYDVKM. CDR3 region: CASSLLGTSGRSYEQYF. The DNA of the CDR3 is TGTGCCAGCAGTTTATTGGGGACTAGCGGGAGGTCATACGAGCAGTACTTC.

This chain connects TRBV6-5 to TRBJ2-1; 8 bases match TRBD2. Per germline, CDR1 MNHEY and CDR2 SVGAGI. V gave up 3 bases and J gave up 8 bases; unmatched junction bases: 6. This CDR3 is built from 14 residues. The CDR3 sequence is CASSYEREFDEQFF. DNA of the CDR3: TGTGCCAGCAGTTATGAGCGGGAGTTCGATGAGCAGTTCTTC.

This chain joins TRBV2 and TRBJ2-5; 9 nucleotides agree with TRBD1. Germline CDR1 is SNHLY and CDR2 is FYNNEI. V dropped 1 base and J dropped 5; count of bases not matched to a gene: 8. CDR3 length: 16 amino acids. Here the CDR3 DNA reads TGTGCCAGCAGTGAAGGAAGGACAGGGGCAGGGGAGACCCAGTACTTC. It translates to CASSEGRTGAGETQYF.

This chain joins TRBV11-3 and TRBJ2-5; 12 nucleotides match TRBD1. The CDR3 totals 15 residues. Germline V gives CDR1 SGHNT, CDR2 YENEEA. The ends lost 5 bases at V and 3 bases at J; junction bases unmatched: 4. The DNA for the CDR3 is TGTGCCAGCAGCCGGGGACAGGGGGCAGAAGAGACCCAGTACTTC. Protein: CASSRGQGAEETQYF.

This rearrangement joins TRBV2 to TRBJ2-1; 9 bases line up with TRBD1. There are 14 residues in the CDR3. CDR1 is SNHLY, CDR2 FYNNEI, per germline. V lost 5 bases, J lost 10 bases, and 9 bases stayed unmatched. CDR3 sequence: CASSLTGTGNEQFF. DNA of the CDR3: TGTGCCAGCAGTCTTACCGGGACAGGGAACGAGCAGTTCTTC.

DNA for the CDR3: TGTGCCTGGAGGAGGGAGTACGAGCAGTACTTC. Its protein product is CAWRREYEQYF. The rearrangement links TRBV30 to TRBJ2-7; D is possibly TRBD2 (5 bases). The V end was cut by 3 bases, the J end by 4 bases, with 7 bases between. CDR3 size: 11 residues. From germline, CDR1 is GTSNPN and CDR2 SVGIG (reference sequence).

The J gene is TRBJ1-4, the V gene TRBV28; D is undetermined. V dropped 5 bases and J dropped 4 bases, with 11 bases sitting between them. The CDR3 has 14 residues. CDR1 is MDHEN and CDR2 is SYDVKM in the germline V gene. CDR3 coding DNA: TGTGCCAGCAGTCCATCTCGACTTAATGAAAAACTGTTTTTT. Translated: CASSPSRLNEKLFF.

The chain is built from TRBV7-9 and TRBJ2-3; no reliable D call. Trimming took 4 bases from V and 2 from J, leaving 7 bases between them. The CDR3 extends over 13 amino acids. Germline loops: CDR1 SEHNR, CDR2 FQNEAQ (reference sequence). In nucleotides, the CDR3 is TGTGCCAGCAGCTCCTTTTTCACAGATACGCAGTATTTT. This gives the protein CASSSFFTDTQYF.

This clone was seen just once. The chain couples TRBV7-2 to TRBJ2-1, with 8 positions matching TRBD2. CDR1 is SGHTA and CDR2 is FQGNSA in the germline V gene. There are 15 residues in the CDR3. Trimming at V came to 5 bases and at J to 2 bases, leaving 5 bases not matched to a gene. The CDR3 protein is CASSLLAGTYNEQFF. Here the CDR3 DNA reads TGTGCCAGCAGCCTTTTAGCGGGAACCTACAATGAGCAGTTCTTC.

This clone is a singleton in its sample. This chain joins TRBV9 and TRBJ2-5; the D gene is possibly TRBD1 (6 bases). The length of the CDR3 is 14 residues. V gave up 0 bases and J gave up 5 bases, with 11 bases separating them. CDR1 and CDR2 from the germline V gene are SGDLS and YYNGEE. In nucleotides, the CDR3 is TGTGCCAGCAGCGTAGTCCCAGGGGCGGAGACCCAGTACTTC. The encoded protein is CASSVVPGAETQYF.

This chain joins TRBV7-2 and TRBJ1-5; a weak D match, TRBD1 (5 bases). Germline CDR1 and CDR2: SGHTA and FQGNSA. Trimming pared 3 bases from V and 5 bases from J, leaving 11 bases between. The CDR3 loop spans 14 amino acids. CDR3 bases: TGTGCCAGCAGCTTGGGGGGAAATTATCAGCCCCAGCATTTT. The encoded protein is CASSLGGNYQPQHF.

This sequence joins TRBV6-5 and TRBJ2-5; TRBD2 matches 8 bases. There are 16 residues in the CDR3. Germline V gene lookup returns CDR1 MNHEY and CDR2 SVGAGI. With 4 bases clipped from V and 0 bases from J, the junction kept 7 bases outside the gene matches. The CDR3, as DNA: TGTGCCAGCAGTTCTCCGAGTAGCGGGAACCAAGAGACCCAGTACTTC. Its translation is CASSSPSSGNQETQYF.

The gene calls are TRBV7-8 and TRBJ1-3, with 8 bases fitting TRBD1. This CDR3 has 13 residues. Germline V gene lookup returns CDR1 SGHVS and CDR2 FQNEAQ. Trimming cost V 6 bases and J 7 bases; bases outside gene matches: 5. CDR3 region: CASSDRGWNTIYF. DNA of the CDR3: TGTGCCAGCAGTGACAGGGGCTGGAACACCATATATTTT.

The chain combines TRBV4-3 with TRBJ2-7, with D maybe TRBD2 (5 bases). The CDR3 runs 13 residues. Germline CDR1 reads LGHNA; CDR2 reads YSLEER. V was pared by 3 bases and J by 10 bases, with 16 bases between. This CDR3 is CASSQDGINPQYF. The CDR3 DNA sequence: TGCGCCAGCAGCCAGGACGGGATTAATCCTCAGTACTTC.

The rearrangement links TRBV9 to TRBJ2-3; 11 bases map to TRBD2. CDR3 length equals 17 residues. V was pared by 4 bases and J by 0 bases, with 7 bases of the junction left unmatched. Germline loops: CDR1 SGDLS, CDR2 YYNGEE. CDR3 sequence: CASSTGLAGSSTDTQYF. The CDR3 DNA follows: TGTGCCAGCAGCACTGGACTAGCGGGTTCTAGCACAGATACGCAGTATTTT. The full variable domain, rest sourced from reference TRBV9 and TRBJ2-3, is DSGVTQTPKHLITATGQRVTLRCSPRSGDLSVYWYQQSLDQGLQFLIQYYNGEERAKGNILERFSAQQFPDLHSELNLSSLELGDSALYFCASSTGLAGSSTDTQYFGPGTRLTVL.

This clone was found once. V gene TRBV9 combines with J gene TRBJ2-5, with 10 bases aligning to TRBD1. The trim removed 3 bases at V and 5 bases at J, leaving 7 bases unmatched. Germline CDR1 reads SGDLS; CDR2 reads YYNGEE. CDR3 size: 15 residues. CDR3 nucleotides: TGTGCCAGCAGCGCATCGACAGGGGGCGGGGAGACCCAGTACTTC. It yields the protein CASSASTGGGETQYF.

The CDR3 nucleotides are TGCAGCGTCGCCCCCAGTGGGGAGGGTCGGGGCACAGATACGCAGTATTTT. Amino acids: CSVAPSGEGRGTDTQYF. The chain links TRBV29-1 to TRBJ2-3; 7 positions match TRBD2. Germline values: CDR1 SQVTM, CDR2 ANQGSEA. The CDR3 totals 17 residues. V trimming: 6 bases; J trimming: 1 base; junction bases outside the gene matches: 16.

CDR3 sequence: CASSETGQITEEQYF. In nucleotides, the CDR3 is TGTGCCAGCAGTGAAACGGGACAGATAACGGAGGAGCAGTACTTC. This rearrangement joins TRBV27 to TRBJ2-7; 7 nucleotides align to TRBD1. CDR1 and CDR2 (germline): MNHEY, SMNVEV (reference sequence). There are 15 residues in the CDR3. J was trimmed by 7 bases and V by 5 bases; bases with no gene match: 14.

The rearrangement links TRBV18 to TRBJ2-1; 9 bases align to TRBD1. This CDR3 comprises 17 residues. The junction had 15 bases not matched to a gene; V was cut back by 2 bases and J by 10 bases. Germline CDR1 is KGHSH and CDR2 is LQKENI. The CDR3 bases are TGTGCCAGCTCACCAAAGGTCGGGACAGGGACTAAAGGGGAGCAGTTCTTC. This codes for CASSPKVGTGTKGEQFF.

On this clone itself: Germline and junction disagree at one end, which may indicate a read error. Other DNA sequences in the same sample also yield this CDR3. The J gene is TRBJ1-2, the V gene TRBV28; 9 positions agree with TRBD1. The CDR3 contains 14 residues. Germline lookup yields CDR1 MDHEN and CDR2 SYDVKM. CDR3 DNA sequence: TGTGCCAGTAGTTTAGGGACAGGGATTAGTGGCTACACCTTC. It specifies CASSLGTGISGYTF.

The rearrangement links TRBV7-9 to TRBJ1-3; 8 bases are a match to TRBD1. J lost 0 bases, V lost 3 bases, and 4 bases had no gene match. CDR1 SEHNR and CDR2 FQNEAQ come from the germline V gene (reference sequence). The CDR3 consists of 16 residues. This chain's CDR3 is CASSLRTGRSGNTIYF. The DNA for the CDR3 is TGTGCCAGCAGCTTGCGGACAGGGCGCTCTGGAAACACCATATATTTT.

This clone appeared once. The chain combines TRBV6-5 with TRBJ2-2; D is ambiguous. The CDR3 has 16 amino acids. Germline V gene sequence: CDR1 MNHEY, CDR2 SVGAGI. Trimming took 2 bases from V and 4 from J, leaving 14 bases between them. The CDR3 sequence is CASSYDRSSFTGELFF. CDR3 DNA: TGTGCCAGCAGTTACGATAGGAGCAGCTTCACCGGGGAGCTGTTTTTT.

This chain uses TRBV7-9 with TRBJ1-4; TRBD1 aligns across 8 bases. V shed 5 bases, J shed 5 bases, and the junction held 7 bases outside the gene matches. Germline V gives CDR1 SEHNR, CDR2 FQNEAQ (reference sequence). This CDR3 has 15 residues. The CDR3 is CASSAWTGRNEKLFF. The DNA for the CDR3 is TGTGCCAGCAGCGCGTGGACAGGGAGGAATGAAAAACTGTTTTTT.

The rearrangement uses TRBV5-1 and TRBJ1-2; 8 bases fit TRBD1. Unmatched junction bases numbered 7, after V lost 4 bases and J lost 8 bases. Germline CDR1 SGHRS, CDR2 YFSETQ. This CDR3 region has 13 residues. The CDR3 reads CASSTGQGDGYTF. The CDR3 DNA reads TGCGCCAGCAGCACTGGACAGGGCGACGGCTACACCTTC.

V usage is TRBV12-2 and J usage is TRBJ2-7; TRBD2, the table's D call, was not compared with the DNA. TRBV12-2 represents a pseudogene. This CDR3 has 14 amino acids. Here the CDR3 DNA reads TGTGCAAGTCGTCGCGGGCGGGTAACCTACGAGCAGTACTTC. This encodes CASRRGRVTYEQYF.

The chain is built from TRBV6-1 and TRBJ2-3, with a tentative D call TRBD1 (5 bases). The CDR3 is 14 residues long. Deletions cut 8 bases from V and 4 bases from J, with 16 bases between. CDR1 is MNHNS, CDR2 SASEGT, per germline. The CDR3 protein is CASCLGHASDTQYF. CDR3 nucleotide sequence: TGTGCCAGCTGCCTAGGACACGCGTCAGATACGCAGTATTTT.

The CDR3 DNA reads TGTGCCAGCAGCGTAGAGGTACGGACTAGGGACACCGGGGAGCTGTTTTTT. This gives the protein CASSVEVRTRDTGELFF. V usage is TRBV9 and J usage is TRBJ2-2; 7 bases match TRBD2. This CDR3 region has 17 residues. Trimming removed 0 bases from V and 3 bases from J; junction bases left unmatched: 8. Germline CDR1 is SGDLS and CDR2 is YYNGEE. Filled out from reference TRBV9 and TRBJ2-2, the complete variable domain reads DSGVTQTPKHLITATGQRVTLRCSPRSGDLSVYWYQQSLDQGLQFLIQYYNGEERAKGNILERFSAQQFPDLHSELNLSSLELGDSALYFCASSVEVRTRDTGELFFGEGSRLTVL.

CDR3: CASSIQGASTEAFF. The CDR3 DNA is TGTGCCAGCAGTATCCAGGGGGCCAGCACTGAAGCTTTCTTT. This chain uses TRBV6-6 with TRBJ1-1; 8 bases are a match to TRBD1. The V and J ends lost 5 bases and 4 bases, in that order; junction bases with no gene match: 6. The CDR3 has 14 amino acids. The germline gives CDR1 MNHNY, CDR2 SVGAGI (reference sequence).

V gene TRBV7-2 combines with J gene TRBJ2-3; 12 nucleotides match TRBD2. The CDR3 is 19 residues long. CDR1 is SGHTA and CDR2 is FQGNSA in the germline V gene. The V and J ends lost 5 bases and 8 bases, in that order; junction bases with no gene match: 20. Here the CDR3 reads CASSRSLTSGRSPPGTQYF. CDR3 sequence (DNA): TGTGCCAGCAGCCGATCCCTGACTAGCGGGAGATCCCCACCCGGTACGCAGTATTTT.